The rows below give T cell receptor beta chains drawn from one sample of a study of blood T cell repertoires in COVID-19. Produced via immunoSEQ multiplex PCR; TCRdb's table is partial and in-frame only. The sample records tens of thousands of clones, more than 75% being singletons. The sample consisted of peripheral blood. The receptors come from a woman at least 80 years old with acute or convalescent COVID-19. Both conserved end residues are part of each CDR3. The D gene is left open where the match is weak. Size values are once, few and many counts, or a class for expanded clones, and some rows have none.

V,D,size,J,DNA,CDR3
TRBV28,TRBD1,NA,TRBJ1-1,TGTGCCAGCAGTTTACCCGCGACAGGGGGACCTTTCTTT,CASSLPATGGPFF
TRBV7-2,TRBD1,NA,TRBJ2-7,TGTGCCAGCAGCTTGAGAGGACAGGGGTACTACGAGCAGTACTTC,CASSLRGQGYYEQYF
TRBV5-4,TRBD2,NA,TRBJ2-1,TGTGCCAGCAGCTTAAAGCGGGAGGCCTACAATGAGCAGTTCTTC,CASSLKREAYNEQFF
TRBV7-2,NA,NA,TRBJ2-7,TGTGCCAGCAGACCGGCGGGTCGTCCCTACGAGCAGTACTTC,CASRPAGRPYEQYF
TRBV11-3,TRBD1,NA,TRBJ2-7,TGTGCCAGCAGCTTCACCGGGACAGGGGGTTTGCAGTACTTC,CASSFTGTGGLQYF
TRBV28,TRBD2,NA,TRBJ2-3,TGTGCCACGCGGGGGACAGATACGCAGTATTTT,CATRGTDTQYF
TRBV30,NA,NA,TRBJ1-3,TGTGCCTGGAGTGTAGCCCAGGGGAACACCATATATTTT,CAWSVAQGNTIYF
TRBV5-1,TRBD2,once,TRBJ2-3,TGCGCCAGCAAATGGATACTAGCGGGAGTTGAGGATACGCAGTATTTT,CASKWILAGVEDTQYF
TRBV5-1,TRBD2,NA,TRBJ2-5,TGCGCCAGCAGCTTTGGACTAGCGGGGCGCCTGGTCCAAGAGACCCAGTACTTC,CASSFGLAGRLVQETQYF
TRBV27,NA,NA,TRBJ1-1,TGTGCCAGCAGCAGGGACTACGAAGCTTTCTTT,CASSRDYEAFF
TRBV5-4,TRBD1,NA,TRBJ1-3,TGTGCCAGCAGCTTCTCACAGGGGGCTGGAAACACCATATATTTT,CASSFSQGAGNTIYF
TRBV7-2,TRBD2,NA,TRBJ2-7,TGTGCCAGCAGAGACCCCATACGGGAGGGGACCTACGAGCAGTACTTC,CASRDPIREGTYEQYF
TRBV2,TRBD2,NA,TRBJ2-1,TGTGCCAGCAGGGCTAGCGGAGCTTCCTACAATGAGCAGTTCTTC,CASRASGASYNEQFF
TRBV5-1,NA,NA,TRBJ1-6,TGCGCCAGCAGGTCAGGGGAACTTCATAATTCACCCCTCCACTTT,CASRSGELHNSPLHF
TRBV19,NA,NA,TRBJ2-7,TGTGCCAGTAGTATTACCGGGACACCGAGAGAGCAGTACTTC,CASSITGTPREQYF
TRBV11-3,NA,NA,TRBJ2-1,TGTGCCAGCAGCGGGAGCGGTAATGAGCAGTTCTTC,CASSGSGNEQFF
TRBV4-2,NA,NA,TRBJ1-1,TGTGCCAGCAGCCAGGAGACAGTAATGAACACTGAAGCTTTCTTT,CASSQETVMNTEAFF
TRBV9,TRBD1,NA,TRBJ2-7,TGTGCCAGCAGCGTAACAGGGGCTTCATCCTACGAGCAGTACTTC,CASSVTGASSYEQYF
TRBV19,TRBD2,NA,TRBJ2-5,TGTGCCAGTAGTATAGATCGCGGTAGCGGGATCGAGACCCAGTACTTC,CASSIDRGSGIETQYF
TRBV4-2,TRBD1,few,TRBJ1-2,TGTGCCAGCAGCCAAGGGACAGGGGTTAACTATGGCTACACCTTC,CASSQGTGVNYGYTF
TRBV3-1/TRBV3-2,NA,NA,TRBJ2-7,TGTGCCAGCAGCCAAGCTGGGGCTATCTACGAGCAGTACTTC,CASSQAGAIYEQYF
TRBV5-4,NA,NA,TRBJ1-2,TGTGCCAGCAGCTTGGGGGGCGAGTGGACAGCTTATGGCTACACCTTC,CASSLGGEWTAYGYTF
TRBV5-4,TRBD2,NA,TRBJ2-3,TGTGCCAGCAGCTTGGCTAGCGGGAGGGCCCGGGTCACAGATACGCAGTATTTT,CASSLASGRARVTDTQYF
TRBV2,TRBD2,NA,TRBJ2-3,TGTGCCAGCAGTCCGACGTTGACTAGCGGGAGGGTAGATACGCAGTATTTT,CASSPTLTSGRVDTQYF
TRBV19,NA,once,TRBJ2-6,TGTGCCAGTAGTATTCGCGCCCTAAGCTCTGGGGCCAACGTCCTGACTTTC,CASSIRALSSGANVLTF
TRBV12-5,NA,NA,TRBJ1-5,TGTGCTAGTGCCCAAGGGGTTAGCAATCAGCCCCAGCATTTT,CASAQGVSNQPQHF
TRBV18,NA,NA,TRBJ2-7,TGTGCCAGCTCACCGACTCAAAGAGTTTACGAGCAGTACTTC,CASSPTQRVYEQYF
TRBV12-1,NA,NA,TRBJ2-1,TGTGCCAGCAGCTCGACTAGCGGGAGCTACAATGAGCAGTTCTTC,CASSSTSGSYNEQFF
TRBV10-3,NA,NA,TRBJ2-1,TGTGCCATCAGTGAGTCGATTGTCCTTCGAGCGACTGAGCAGTTCTTC,CAISESIVLRATEQFF
TRBV14,NA,NA,TRBJ2-3,TGTGCCAGCAGCCGGCAAGGGGCGGCCACAGATACGCAGTATTTT,CASSRQGAATDTQYF
TRBV19,TRBD1,NA,TRBJ1-2,TGTGCCAGTAGTACCTCCGGGACAGGGGTTGGCTATGGCTACACCTTC,CASSTSGTGVGYGYTF
TRBV2,TRBD2,NA,TRBJ2-1,TGTGCCAGCAGCGCGACTAGCGGGAGCTACAATGAGCAGTTCTTC,CASSATSGSYNEQFF
TRBV10-3,NA,NA,TRBJ1-1,TGTGCCATCAGGGCCGATAACACTGAAGCTTTCTTT,CAIRADNTEAFF
TRBV5-1,TRBD2,NA,TRBJ2-7,TGCGCCAGCAGCCCGGGACTAGCGGGGGAGCAGTACTTC,CASSPGLAGEQYF
TRBV28,NA,NA,TRBJ2-5,TGTGCCAGCAGTCGCAGGGTGACCCAGTACTTC,CASSRRVTQYF
TRBV24-1,TRBD1,NA,TRBJ1-2,TGTGCCACCAGTGACTTCCTGACAGGGGTGGATGGCTACACCTTC,CATSDFLTGVDGYTF
TRBV28,TRBD1,NA,TRBJ2-5,TGTGCCAGCAGACCACCCGGGACAGCTCAAGAGACCCAGTACTTC,CASRPPGTAQETQYF
TRBV6-7,TRBD2,NA,TRBJ2-3,TGTGCCAGCAGCCCTAGGTTGACTAGCGACGGCACAGATACGCAGTATTTT,CASSPRLTSDGTDTQYF
TRBV27,TRBD1,NA,TRBJ1-2,TGTGCCAGCAGAATTACCGGGACAGGGGTTGGCTACACCTTC,CASRITGTGVGYTF
TRBV20-1,TRBD2,NA,TRBJ2-7,TGCAGTGCTAGTGGGACTAGCGGGATCGGGTCCTACGAGCAGTACTTC,CSASGTSGIGSYEQYF
TRBV12-3/TRBV12-4,NA,NA,TRBJ2-7,TGTGCCAGCAGTTTTGGACAGCCCTACGAGCAGTACTTC,CASSFGQPYEQYF
TRBV28,TRBD1,few,TRBJ1-3,TGTGCCAGCAGTTCGATACAGGGGCGAGACTCTGGAAACACCATATATTTT,CASSSIQGRDSGNTIYF
TRBV28,TRBD2,NA,TRBJ2-1,TGTGCCAGCAGTTCCCTCAGGGGGCTAGCGGGAGTTGGGTTCTTC,CASSSLRGLAGVGFF
TRBV6-5,TRBD1,once,TRBJ2-1,TGTGCCAGCAGGGGACAGGTAAGGGACAATGAGCAGTTCTTC,CASRGQVRDNEQFF
TRBV19,NA,NA,TRBJ2-2,TGTGCCAGTACACCCTTGACAGCCACCGGGGAGCTGTTTTTT,CASTPLTATGELFF
TRBV5-4,NA,NA,TRBJ1-1,TGTGCCAGCAGCCCGGACATCTTGAACACTGAAGCTTTCTTT,CASSPDILNTEAFF
TRBV30,TRBD1,once,TRBJ1-2,TGTGCCTGGACCCTAGGGACAGGATTGGGCTACACCTTC,CAWTLGTGLGYTF
TRBV5-6,NA,NA,TRBJ2-7,TGTGCCAGCAGCCCCAGAATTGGGGGGTGGGAGCAGTACTTC,CASSPRIGGWEQYF
TRBV3-1/TRBV3-2,TRBD1,NA,TRBJ1-5,TGTGCCAGCAGCCAGGACAGGGGAATTTATCAGCCCCAGCATTTT,CASSQDRGIYQPQHF
TRBV12-3/TRBV12-4,NA,NA,TRBJ1-1,TGTGCCAGCAGTCAAGATCCGGACACTTCGGCTTTCTTT,CASSQDPDTSAFF
TRBV6-6,NA,NA,TRBJ1-3,TGTGCCAGCAGTTCAAGAGTCTCTGGAAACACCATATATTTT,CASSSRVSGNTIYF
TRBV19,TRBD1,NA,TRBJ2-7,TGTGCCAGTTCTCTAACCGGGACAGGGTCTTCCTACGAGCAGTACTTC,CASSLTGTGSSYEQYF